The 18 T cell receptor beta chains given below trace back to one sample, sequenced in a study of PD-L1 blockade in urothelial cancer. The table came from immunoSEQ multiplex PCR; TCRdb's copy has only in-frame clones and leaves some out. The sample yields about 40,000 clones, approximately 83% seen once. Specimen: PBMCs, collected around atezolizumab (anti-PD-L1) treatment. Receptors were obtained from a man aged 60 to 75 with urothelial cancer.

The V call is TRBV7-6, the J call TRBJ2-6, with a weak D call TRBD1 (5 bases). V was clipped by 0 bases and J by 2 bases, with 8 bases between them. This CDR3 spans 16 amino acids. Looked up from germline, CDR1 is SGHVS and CDR2 is FNYEAQ. The CDR3 protein is CASSLAQGAGANVLTF. The DNA for the CDR3 is TGTGCCAGCAGCTTAGCCCAGGGTGCTGGGGCCAACGTCCTGACTTTC.

J is TRBJ2-6 and V is TRBV7-9, with D unresolved. The V end was cut by 5 bases, the J end by 10 bases, with 12 bases between. CDR1 is SEHNR and CDR2 is FQNEAQ in the germline V gene (reference sequence). The CDR3 is 13 amino acids. CDR3 region: CASSPQAGNVLTF. CDR3 DNA sequence: TGTGCCAGCAGCCCCCAGGCTGGTAACGTCCTGACTTTC.

This clone came up once. The chain joins TRBV5-1 to TRBJ2-2; D call uncertain. The V gene lost 2 bases and the J gene lost 7 bases, with 12 bases spanning the gap. The CDR3 has 14 residues. Germline V gene lookup returns CDR1 SGHRS and CDR2 YFSETQ. This CDR3 is CASSFGELSGELFF. The CDR3 region has the DNA TGCGCCAGCAGCTTCGGAGAACTGAGCGGGGAGCTGTTTTTT.

The chain couples TRBV25-1 to TRBJ1-2; 7 bases agree with TRBD1. Germline trimming cut 3 bases from V and 6 bases from J; bases unmatched to any gene: 4. CDR3 size: 13 residues. In germline, CDR1 is MGHDK, CDR2 SYGVNS. CDR3 residues: CASSDYRGDGYTF. As DNA, the CDR3 is TGTGCCAGCAGTGACTACAGGGGAGATGGCTACACCTTC.

This clone appeared once. The rearrangement joins TRBV6-1 to TRBJ2-1; 10 nucleotides line up with TRBD1. The CDR3 is made up of 14 amino acids. V shed 7 bases and J 8 bases; nucleotides not matched to a gene: 8. Germline assignment: CDR1 MNHNS and CDR2 SASEGT. CDR3 residues: CASTTGTGVDEQFF. CDR3 nucleotide sequence: TGTGCCAGCACCACCGGGACAGGGGTCGATGAGCAGTTCTTC.

This clone was counted a few times. The rearrangement joins TRBV2 to TRBJ1-2; D is perhaps TRBD1 (5 bases). The CDR3 spans 12 residues. Trimming stripped 6 bases from V and 6 bases from J, with 11 bases between. CDR1 and CDR2 (germline): SNHLY, FYNNEI. As DNA, the CDR3 is TGTGCCAGCAGCGGGGGGTTTGATGGCTACACCTTC. Its translation is CASSGGFDGYTF.

The chain is built from TRBV9 and TRBJ2-1, with 8 positions matching TRBD2. The CDR3 runs to 15 residues. The germline V gene has CDR1 SGDLS and CDR2 YYNGEE. With 0 bases clipped from V and 11 bases from J, the junction kept 10 bases outside the gene matches. The CDR3 nucleotides are TGTGCCAGCAGCGTAGTCATTAGCGGGGCTACACAGCAGTTCTTC. Protein sequence: CASSVVISGATQQFF.

The J gene is TRBJ2-7, the V gene TRBV19; D not certain. The V end lost 1 base, the J end lost 4 bases, and 17 bases lay between the germline ends. This CDR3 comprises 16 residues. Germline values: CDR1 LNHDA, CDR2 SQIVND (reference sequence). Written as DNA, the CDR3 is TGTGCCAGTAGTATAGCCGGCGGAACCTCCGGATACGAGCAGTACTTC. Translation: CASSIAGGTSGYEQYF.

J is TRBJ1-2 and V is TRBV6-1; 9 bases align to TRBD1. After removal of 9 bases from V and 2 bases from J, the junction contained 7 bases not matched to a gene. The germline V gene has CDR1 MNHNS and CDR2 SASEGT. The CDR3 extends over 14 amino acids. CDR3: CASLRTGANYGYTF. Here the CDR3 DNA reads TGTGCCAGTTTACGGACAGGGGCCAACTATGGCTACACCTTC.

The chain employs TRBV6-6 and TRBJ2-1, with a tentative D call TRBD1 (5 bases). Germline V lookup: CDR1 MNHNY, CDR2 SVGAGI (reference sequence). Trimming stripped 5 bases from V and 3 bases from J, with 11 bases between. The length of the CDR3 is 14 residues. Here the CDR3 DNA reads TGTGCCAGCAGTCCGACAGCGAACTACAATGAGCAGTTCTTC. This encodes CASSPTANYNEQFF.

V usage is TRBV7-3 and J usage is TRBJ2-1, with 8 bases that match TRBD2. The CDR3 runs 17 residues. Trimming took 5 bases from V and 2 from J; bases not matched to a gene: 11. Germline V gives CDR1 SGHTA, CDR2 FQGTGA. The CDR3 nucleotides read TGTGCCAGCAGCGCCCGCCCTCCGGGGGGGCCCTACAATGAGCAGTTCTTC. Translation: CASSARPPGGPYNEQFF.

As concerns this clone: This sample also contains other DNA sequences that code for the same CDR3. The rearrangement links TRBV7-9 to TRBJ2-7, with D perhaps matching TRBD2 (6 bases). V was shortened by 3 bases and J by 2 bases, with 11 bases between the two germline ends. The CDR3 contains 14 residues. The V gene's germline CDR1 is SEHNR and CDR2 FQNEAQ (reference sequence). As DNA, the CDR3 is TGTGCCAGCAGCTTGGGCGGGGATCCCTACGAGCAGTACTTC. This encodes CASSLGGDPYEQYF.

The chain links TRBV15 to TRBJ1-4; 10 bases fit TRBD1. J lost 6 bases, V lost 3 bases, and 4 bases had no gene match. CDR3 length: 15 amino acids. Germline CDR1 and CDR2: LNHNV and YYDKDF (reference sequence). In DNA, the CDR3 is TGTGCCACCAGCAGGACAGGGGGCGTTGATGAAAAACTGTTTTTT. It is translated as CATSRTGGVDEKLFF.

About this clone: The sample holds other DNA sequences that translate to the same CDR3. CDR3 bases: TGCGCCAGCAGCCCCGGGACAGTAAACACTGAAGCTTTCTTT. Translated, it gives CASSPGTVNTEAFF. V and J are TRBV5-1 and TRBJ1-1, with 7 bases aligning to TRBD1. CDR1 and CDR2 (germline): SGHRS, YFSETQ. The CDR3 is 14 amino acids. V was clipped by 4 bases and J by 2 bases; unmatched bases: 5.

This clone was counted between two and nine times. The J gene is TRBJ1-1, the V gene TRBV6-5, with D maybe TRBD1 (5 bases). Germline assignment: CDR1 MNHEY and CDR2 SVGAGI. V was cut by 6 bases and J by 8 bases, with 19 bases left in between. The CDR3 is 14 amino acids. Here the CDR3 DNA reads TGTGCCAGCAGCTCAACCGCGGACACCGTAGAAGCTTTCTTT. Protein sequence: CASSSTADTVEAFF.

The chain links TRBV6-6 to TRBJ2-2, with D unresolved. V lost 7 bases, J lost 6 bases, and 15 bases lay in between. CDR3 length: 14 residues. The germline gives CDR1 MNHNY, CDR2 SVGAGI (reference sequence). CDR3: CASNTRSGSGELFF. The CDR3 DNA is TGTGCCAGCAACACCCGATCGGGTTCCGGGGAGCTGTTTTTT.

V and J are TRBV2 and TRBJ2-2, with a tentative D call TRBD1 (5 bases). The germline gives CDR1 SNHLY, CDR2 FYNNEI. The CDR3 has 13 residues. The germline V and J ends were trimmed by 7 bases and 4 bases, with 10 bases remaining between them. The CDR3 DNA sequence: TGTGCCAGCAAAGGACACAGCACCGGGGAGCTGTTTTTT. Translating it yields CASKGHSTGELFF.

The rearrangement links TRBV27 to TRBJ1-5; 7 bases map to TRBD1. The length of the CDR3 is 15 residues. The ends lost 6 bases at V and 6 bases at J; junction bases unmatched: 11. CDR1 and CDR2 (germline): MNHEY, SMNVEV (reference sequence). The CDR3 DNA is TGTGCCAGCAGGTCGACAGGGTTTTCCGTTCAGCCCCAGCATTTT. Protein: CASRSTGFSVQPQHF.